This TCR beta chain was retrieved from a study of blood T cells in healthy people across ages. The authors ran a second PCR of about 6 to 12 cycles using a sample-barcoded 5' primer and a J-beta primer mix. TCRdb independently ran MiXCR on the 5' RACE reads; one entry per CDR3 protein. Among approximately 810,000 distinct CDR3 sequences listed, less than 35% were seen once. The CDR3 extends over 16 amino acids. CDR1 is KGHSH and CDR2 is LQKENI in the germline V gene. V was trimmed by 2 bases and J by 0 bases, leaving 12 bases between them. Points from the study as a whole: TCR beta diversity, measured per million T cells, fell in a roughly linear way with age.

This clonotype was counted only a few times. Antigen specificity is unknown. V is TRBV18 and J is TRBJ2-3; D uncertain. The sample taken for sequencing was blood. The origin of this receptor is a woman aged 80 or over in good health. CDR3 loop: CASSPRRPTSTDTQYF. The CDR3 DNA reads as TGTGCCAGCTCACCAAGAAGGCCAACTAGCACAGATACGCAGTATTTT.